The 29 T cell receptor beta chains below were found in one sample sequenced in a study of blood T cell repertoires in COVID-19. Produced via immunoSEQ multiplex PCR; TCRdb's table is partial and in-frame only. The sample contains fewer than 250,000 clones, under 90% of which appear only once. Specimen: peripheral blood. Receptor source: a man in his 60s with acute or convalescent COVID-19.

The V gene is TRBV25-1, the J gene TRBJ1-5, with unresolved D. V was cut by 4 bases and J by 7 bases, with 14 bases left in between. Germline assignment: CDR1 MGHDK and CDR2 SYGVNS. The CDR3 runs to 14 residues. The CDR3 loop reads CASSGLGVEQPQHF. Here the CDR3 DNA reads TGTGCCAGCAGTGGTCTCGGGGTGGAGCAGCCCCAGCATTTT. Full variable domain (missing parts from reference TRBV25-1 and TRBJ1-5): EADIYQTPRYLVIGTGKKITLECSQTMGHDKMYWYQQDPGMELHLIHYSYGVNSTEKGDLSSESTVSRIRTEHFPLTLESARPSHTSQYLCASSGLGVEQPQHFGDGTRLSIL.

The table lists this clone with a count of one. The V gene is TRBV14, the J gene TRBJ2-1; the match to TRBD2 covers 8 bases. Germline values: CDR1 SGHDN, CDR2 FVKESK. V gave up 5 bases and J gave up 3 bases; unmatched junction bases: 6. The CDR3 has 15 residues. The CDR3 loop reads CASSSGGAYYNEQFF. CDR3 nucleotide sequence: TGTGCCAGCAGCTCCGGGGGGGCCTACTACAATGAGCAGTTCTTC. Full variable domain (missing parts from reference TRBV14 and TRBJ2-1): EAGVTQFPSHSVIEKGQTVTLRCDPISGHDNLYWYRRVMGKEIKFLLHFVKESKQDESGMPNNRFLAERTGGTYSTLKVQPAELEDSGVYFCASSSGGAYYNEQFFGPGTRLTVL.

V is TRBV20-1 and J is TRBJ2-7; TRBD1 might be the D (5 bases). Germline V CDR1 and CDR2: DFQATT, SNEGSKA (reference sequence). Trimming pared 3 bases from V and 2 bases from J, leaving 11 bases between. The CDR3 spans 13 residues. CDR3 in DNA: TGCAGTGCTAGTGGGGCCAGAACCTACGAGCAGTACTTC. Residues: CSASGARTYEQYF.

This chain uses TRBV19 with TRBJ1-1; maybe TRBD1 (6 bases). Trimming stripped 11 bases from V and 11 bases from J, with 24 bases between. CDR3 length equals 13 residues. Per germline, CDR1 LNHDA and CDR2 SQIVND (reference sequence). In DNA form, the CDR3 reads TGTGCCCCATCCGGACTCCGGTCGGGGGGCGCTTTCTTT. Encoded protein: CAPSGLRSGGAFF.

The chain carries TRBV2 and TRBJ1-2, with TRBD1 matching 10 bases. The CDR3 sequence is 15 residues long. Per the germline V gene, CDR1 is SNHLY and CDR2 is FYNNEI. J lost 5 bases, V lost 5 bases, and 8 bases had no gene match. The CDR3 coding sequence is TGTGCCAGCAGTCCTGACAGGGGGCGCGGGTATGGCTACACCTTC. Protein product: CASSPDRGRGYGYTF.

This chain links TRBV9 with TRBJ2-3; TRBD1 is a possible D gene (5 bases). CDR3 length: 14 residues. Germline V gives CDR1 SGDLS, CDR2 YYNGEE. Trimming took off 0 bases at V and 8 bases at J, with 13 bases between the two ends. DNA for the CDR3: TGTGCCAGCAGCGTAGCTGACGGGCAGGGTACGCAGTATTTT. Protein sequence: CASSVADGQGTQYF.

V gene TRBV27 combines with J gene TRBJ1-2, with D hard to call. Trimming cost V 6 bases and J 5 bases, with 13 bases left between them. The CDR3 covers 13 residues. Germline V lookup: CDR1 MNHEY, CDR2 SMNVEV (reference sequence). The CDR3 DNA sequence: TGTGCCAGCAGCCCATTAACAGCATATGGCTACACCTTC. Residues: CASSPLTAYGYTF.

The J gene is TRBJ1-6, the V gene TRBV19; D may be TRBD1 (5 bases). Germline CDR1 is LNHDA and CDR2 is SQIVND (reference sequence). V was pared by 4 bases and J by 9 bases, with 16 bases between. This CDR3 has 15 amino acids. CDR3 protein: CASSTTGGRGSPLHF. The DNA for the CDR3 is TGTGCCAGTAGTACAACCGGGGGGAGAGGTTCACCCCTCCACTTT.

The chain uses TRBV9 and TRBJ2-1; 11 positions agree with TRBD2. J was trimmed by 4 bases and V by 4 bases; bases with no gene match: 7. The CDR3 is 16 amino acids. Per germline, CDR1 SGDLS and CDR2 YYNGEE. CDR3: CASSITGTSGYNEQFF. DNA of the CDR3: TGTGCCAGCAGCATTACCGGGACTAGCGGTTACAATGAGCAGTTCTTC.

In its sample, this clone was seen a few times. The J gene is TRBJ2-7, the V gene TRBV28; TRBD2 agrees at 15 bases. Germline trimming cut 2 bases from V and 0 bases from J; bases unmatched to any gene: 11. The CDR3 spans 20 residues. Germline-derived CDR1 and CDR2 are MDHEN and SYDVKM. The CDR3 loop reads CASSLVGLAGGLLFSYEQYF. The CDR3, as DNA: TGTGCCAGCAGTTTAGTGGGACTAGCGGGGGGCCTCCTATTCTCCTACGAGCAGTACTTC.

The chain uses TRBV18 and TRBJ1-4, with 9 bases matching TRBD1. Germline V lookup: CDR1 KGHSH, CDR2 LQKENI. CDR3 length: 18 residues. Trimming took 5 bases from V and 0 from J; bases not matched to a gene: 10. Here the CDR3 DNA reads TGTGCCAGCTCAGCACACAGGGGGCGTTTTGCAACTAATGAAAAACTGTTTTTT. Protein product: CASSAHRGRFATNEKLFF.

The chain carries TRBV19 and TRBJ2-1; 9 bases are a match to TRBD2. The CDR3 loop spans 15 amino acids. Germline V gives CDR1 LNHDA, CDR2 SQIVND (reference sequence). Trimming at V came to 2 bases and at J to 6 bases, leaving 5 bases not matched to a gene. CDR3 in DNA: TGTGCCAGTAGTATATCCAATAGCGGGAGCAATGAGCAGTTCTTC. Amino acid sequence: CASSISNSGSNEQFF.

The chain carries TRBV15 and TRBJ1-5; D ambiguous. The length of the CDR3 is 14 residues. With 0 bases removed from V and 5 bases from J, the gap between germline ends came to 8 bases. Germline CDR1 is LNHNV and CDR2 is YYDKDF (reference sequence). The CDR3 bases are TGTGCCACCAGCAGAGATCCCAGTTATCAGCCCCAGCATTTT. As protein: CATSRDPSYQPQHF.

The V gene is TRBV7-2, the J gene TRBJ1-6; 8 positions match TRBD1. The CDR3 runs to 13 residues. Trimming took 6 bases from V and 10 from J; bases not matched to a gene: 5. The V gene's germline CDR1 is SGHTA and CDR2 FQGNSA. The CDR3 region is CASSDRGESPLHF. The CDR3, as DNA: TGTGCCAGCAGTGACAGGGGAGAGTCACCCCTCCACTTT.

The chain uses TRBV19 and TRBJ2-5; D remains ambiguous. The CDR3 is made up of 12 amino acids. V was pared by 4 bases and J by 1 base, with 4 bases between. Germline CDR1 LNHDA, CDR2 SQIVND (reference sequence). The CDR3: CASSNTQETQYF. The CDR3 DNA is TGTGCCAGTAGTAACACCCAAGAGACCCAGTACTTC.

This rearrangement joins TRBV5-1 to TRBJ2-2; 9 bases align to TRBD1. V was pared by 9 bases and J by 5 bases, with 8 bases of the junction left unmatched. The germline V gene encodes CDR1 SGHRS and CDR2 YFSETQ. This CDR3 has 14 amino acids. The CDR3 loop is CATRGTGRTGELFF. CDR3 bases: TGCGCCACCCGTGGGACAGGGAGAACCGGGGAGCTGTTTTTT.

The rearrangement links TRBV15 to TRBJ1-5; tentative D call: TRBD1 (6 bases). The CDR3 contains 18 residues. Deletions cut 0 bases from V and 0 bases from J, with 15 bases between. Germline CDR1 reads LNHNV; CDR2 reads YYDKDF (reference sequence). CDR3 bases: TGTGCCACCAGCAGAGAGCTCGCACAGGGCTATAGCAATCAGCCCCAGCATTTT. This translates into CATSRELAQGYSNQPQHF.

Worth noting for this clone: Other nucleotide sequences from this sample produce the same CDR3. V and J are TRBV3-1 (or the pseudogene TRBV3-2) and TRBJ2-3; no reliable D call. V lost 1 base and J 0 bases, leaving 8 bases between the germline ends. Germline values: CDR1 LGHDT, CDR2 YNNKEL (reference sequence). The CDR3 length is 15 residues. In nucleotides, the CDR3 is TGTGCCAGCAGCCAAGGCGGCTCTAGCACAGATACGCAGTATTTT. Protein sequence: CASSQGGSSTDTQYF.

This clone has just one count. The chain has TRBV6-2 or TRBV6-3 and TRBJ2-1; 10 bases are a match to TRBD2. Trimming at V came to 0 bases and at J to 0 bases, leaving 8 bases not matched to a gene. This CDR3 contains 19 residues. Germline V gene lookup returns CDR1 MNHEY and CDR2 SVGEGT. The CDR3 loop is CASSYSRGLAVRSYNEQFF. In nucleotides, the CDR3 is TGTGCCAGCAGTTACTCCCGAGGACTAGCGGTACGCTCCTACAATGAGCAGTTCTTC.

V and J are TRBV9 and TRBJ2-1; 8 bases align to TRBD2. CDR3 length: 12 residues. Germline trimming cut 7 bases from V and 10 bases from J; bases unmatched to any gene: 7. From germline, CDR1 is SGDLS and CDR2 YYNGEE. The CDR3 loop is CASGSRLAEQFF. The CDR3 region has the DNA TGTGCCAGCGGGTCCCGACTAGCGGAGCAGTTCTTC.

The chain combines TRBV5-1 with TRBJ2-1; 14 nucleotides line up with TRBD2. V lost 0 bases to trimming and J lost 6 bases; unmatched junction nucleotides: 2. Germline CDR1 SGHRS, CDR2 YFSETQ. CDR3 length equals 16 residues. CDR3 protein: CASSLGLAGGLNEQFF. In DNA form, the CDR3 reads TGCGCCAGCAGCTTGGGACTAGCGGGAGGGCTCAATGAGCAGTTCTTC. Full variable domain (missing parts from reference TRBV5-1 and TRBJ2-1): KAGVTQTPRYLIKTRGQQVTLSCSPISGHRSVSWYQQTPGQGLQFLFEYFSETQRNKGNFPGRFSGRQFSNSRSEMNVSTLELGDSALYLCASSLGLAGGLNEQFFGPGTRLTVL.

This rearrangement joins TRBV6-5 to TRBJ1-5; D uncertain. V was cut by 4 bases and J by 8 bases, with 9 bases left in between. Germline lookup yields CDR1 MNHEY and CDR2 SVGAGI. CDR3 length: 12 amino acids. DNA of the CDR3: TGTGCCAGCAGTTCTCCCGGGGAGCCCCAGCATTTT. This encodes CASSSPGEPQHF.

V usage is TRBV3-1 (or the pseudogene TRBV3-2) and J usage is TRBJ1-6; D not resolved. V lost 4 bases, J lost 3 bases, and 16 bases lay in between. CDR1 and CDR2 from the germline V gene are LGHDT and YNNKEL (reference sequence). The CDR3 covers 17 residues. The CDR3 region has the DNA TGTGCCAGCAGCCGACCGCAGAGGCGGAACTATAATTCACCCCTCCACTTT. It encodes CASSRPQRRNYNSPLHF.

As to this clone: The same CDR3 also results from other DNA sequences found in this sample. This sequence joins TRBV19 and TRBJ2-1; no reliable D call. Trimming shortened V by 6 bases and J by 4 bases, and 4 bases separated the two germline ends. Germline V gene sequence: CDR1 LNHDA, CDR2 SQIVND (reference sequence). The CDR3 loop spans 11 amino acids. The CDR3 nucleotides read TGTGCCAGTAGCACATACAATGAGCAGTTCTTC. Residues: CASSTYNEQFF.

This chain uses TRBV28 with TRBJ1-5; TRBD1 aligns across 7 bases. CDR1 is MDHEN and CDR2 is SYDVKM in the germline V gene. The J segment lost 6 bases and the V segment lost 5 bases, leaving 7 bases of the junction unmatched. There are 14 residues in the CDR3. The DNA for the CDR3 is TGTGCCAGCAGTCCCGGGACAGTCCGTCAGCCCCAGCATTTT. The encoded protein is CASSPGTVRQPQHF. Variable domain in full (rest from reference TRBV28 and TRBJ1-5): DVKVTQSSRYLVKRTGEKVFLECVQDMDHENMFWYRQDPGLGLRLIYFSYDVKMKEKGDIPEGYSVSREKKERFSLILESASTNQTSMYLCASSPGTVRQPQHFGDGTRLSIL.

Only a few counts were recorded for this clone. The chain has TRBV7-8 and TRBJ2-1; TRBD1 aligns across 9 bases. J was trimmed by 3 bases and V by 3 bases; bases with no gene match: 6. The CDR3 is 16 residues long. Germline-derived CDR1 and CDR2 are SGHVS and FQNEAQ. For the CDR3, the DNA is TGTGCCAGCAGCTTTAAGGGGACAGGGTACTACAATGAGCAGTTCTTC. Translation: CASSFKGTGYYNEQFF.

This clone was seen repeatedly, ten times or more. The rearrangement uses TRBV19 and TRBJ1-2; 10 nucleotides agree with TRBD1. The CDR3 is 13 residues long. Germline-derived CDR1 and CDR2 are LNHDA and SQIVND (reference sequence). With V trimmed by 5 bases and J by 8 bases, 5 bases remained unmatched. The CDR3 here is CASSAGTGVGYTF. The CDR3, as DNA: TGTGCCAGTAGTGCCGGGACAGGGGTAGGCTACACCTTC.

The rearrangement joins TRBV5-1 to TRBJ1-1; no clear D gene. The CDR3 contains 15 residues. From germline, CDR1 is SGHRS and CDR2 YFSETQ. Trimming took off 2 bases at V and 1 base at J, with 12 bases between the two ends. The CDR3 DNA reads TGCGCCAGCAGCTTACTAGCTTTAGGGAACACTGAAGCTTTCTTT. Translation: CASSLLALGNTEAFF.

The chain joins TRBV6-6 to TRBJ1-3; no reliable D call. Germline lookup yields CDR1 MNHNY and CDR2 SVGAGI (reference sequence). Deletions cut 4 bases from V and 4 bases from J, with 8 bases between. This CDR3 has 13 residues. DNA of the CDR3: TGTGCCAGCAGTTCAGGATCGGGAAACACCATATATTTT. Protein sequence: CASSSGSGNTIYF.